The text below deals with one T cell receptor (beta chain). The antigen remains undetermined. This sample is part of a study of cytomegalovirus exposure and HLA in healthy donors. Regarding the study as a whole: In an earlier analysis, in approximately 630 donors, most V segments appeared productive either ~87% or ~30% of the time. Later on, an analysis found that several of the most significant clusters appeared to be linked to common viral pathogens, which included parvovirus B19.

The study ran its PCR with 60 Vbeta and 13 Jbeta primers. Sequencing used immunoSEQ multiplex PCR; TCRdb keeps in-frame clones, though not all of them. Of 150,000 to 200,000 clones listed, around 88% are singletons. V gave up 3 bases and J gave up 0 bases, with 12 bases separating them. Germline V gene lookup returns CDR1 MDHEN and CDR2 SYDVKM. The CDR3 covers 17 residues. The source material was PBMCs. The clonotype originates from a young woman in good health and CMV-seronegative. This rearrangement joins TRBV28 to TRBJ1-6, with D possibly matching TRBD1 (5 bases). The CDR3 protein is CASSFRGGLSYNSPLHF. The CDR3 coding sequence is TGTGCCAGCAGTTTCCGGGGGGGTCTCTCCTATAATTCACCCCTCCACTTT. Together with reference TRBV28 and TRBJ1-6, the CDR3 gives the full variable domain: DVKVTQSSRYLVKRTGEKVFLECVQDMDHENMFWYRQDPGLGLRLIYFSYDVKMKEKGDIPEGYSVSREKKERFSLILESASTNQTSMYLCASSFRGGLSYNSPLHFGNGTRLTVT.